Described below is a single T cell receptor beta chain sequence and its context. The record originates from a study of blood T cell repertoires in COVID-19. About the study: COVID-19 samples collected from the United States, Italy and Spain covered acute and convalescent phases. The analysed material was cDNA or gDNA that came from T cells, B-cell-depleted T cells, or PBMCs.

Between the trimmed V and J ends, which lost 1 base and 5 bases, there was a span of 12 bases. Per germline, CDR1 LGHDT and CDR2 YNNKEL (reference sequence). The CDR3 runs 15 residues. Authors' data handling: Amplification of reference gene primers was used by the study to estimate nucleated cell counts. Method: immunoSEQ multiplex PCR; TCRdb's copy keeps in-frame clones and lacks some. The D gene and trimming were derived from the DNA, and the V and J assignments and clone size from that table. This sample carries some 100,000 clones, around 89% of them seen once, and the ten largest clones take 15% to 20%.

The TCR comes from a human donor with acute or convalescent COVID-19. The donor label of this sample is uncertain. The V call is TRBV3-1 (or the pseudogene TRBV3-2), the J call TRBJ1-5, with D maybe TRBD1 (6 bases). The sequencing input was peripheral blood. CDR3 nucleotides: TGTGCCAGCAGCCAAGGGGGGACACTGGATCAGCCCCAGCATTTT. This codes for CASSQGGTLDQPQHF.